This T cell receptor (beta chain) was captured in a study of radiotherapy plus CTLA-4 blockade in lung cancer. Study-wide results and limits: Increased serum interferon-beta after radiation also reportedly predicted response strongly. Blood-borne expansion of tumor-derived TCR clones followed radiotherapy plus ipilimumab.

Germline V gene lookup returns CDR1 KGHSH and CDR2 LQKENI. CDR3 size: 16 residues. J was trimmed by 1 base and V by 2 bases; bases with no gene match: 6. About this clone: Its specificity is not known.

This table comes from immunoSEQ multiplex PCR, and its TCRdb copy is limited to in-frame clones, with some not included. The sample includes approximately 57,000 clones, almost 85% of them seen just once. CTLA-4 blockade with ipilimumab, together with focal radiation, was given to patients with chemo-refractory metastatic non-small-cell lung cancer. The V gene is TRBV18, the J gene TRBJ1-1; TRBD1 agrees at 8 bases. Source: peripheral blood, taken from a patient treated with radiotherapy plus ipilimumab. The clonotype comes from a human donor with non-small cell lung cancer whose response to radiotherapy plus ipilimumab could not be evaluated. The CDR3 bases are TGTGCCAGCTCACCAAGAGGTGGACAGGGGAACACTGAAGCTTTCTTT. This translates into CASSPRGGQGNTEAFF.